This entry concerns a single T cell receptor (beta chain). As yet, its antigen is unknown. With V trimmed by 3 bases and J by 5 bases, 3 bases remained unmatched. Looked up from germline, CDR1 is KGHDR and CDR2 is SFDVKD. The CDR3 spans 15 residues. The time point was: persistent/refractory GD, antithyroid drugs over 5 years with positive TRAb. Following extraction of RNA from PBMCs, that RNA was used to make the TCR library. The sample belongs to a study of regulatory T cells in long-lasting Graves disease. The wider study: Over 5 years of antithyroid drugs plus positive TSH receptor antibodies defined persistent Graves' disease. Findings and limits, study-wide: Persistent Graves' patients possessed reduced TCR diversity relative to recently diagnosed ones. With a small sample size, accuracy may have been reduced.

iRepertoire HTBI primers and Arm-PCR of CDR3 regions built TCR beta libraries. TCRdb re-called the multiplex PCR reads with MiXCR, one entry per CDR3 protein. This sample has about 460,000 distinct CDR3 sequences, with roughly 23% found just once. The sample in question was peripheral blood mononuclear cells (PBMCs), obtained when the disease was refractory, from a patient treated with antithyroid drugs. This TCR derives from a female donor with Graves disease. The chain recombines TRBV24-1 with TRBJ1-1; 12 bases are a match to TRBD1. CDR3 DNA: TGTGCCACCAGTGATACGGGACAGGGGGCGACTGAAGCTTTCTTT. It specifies CATSDTGQGATEAFF.